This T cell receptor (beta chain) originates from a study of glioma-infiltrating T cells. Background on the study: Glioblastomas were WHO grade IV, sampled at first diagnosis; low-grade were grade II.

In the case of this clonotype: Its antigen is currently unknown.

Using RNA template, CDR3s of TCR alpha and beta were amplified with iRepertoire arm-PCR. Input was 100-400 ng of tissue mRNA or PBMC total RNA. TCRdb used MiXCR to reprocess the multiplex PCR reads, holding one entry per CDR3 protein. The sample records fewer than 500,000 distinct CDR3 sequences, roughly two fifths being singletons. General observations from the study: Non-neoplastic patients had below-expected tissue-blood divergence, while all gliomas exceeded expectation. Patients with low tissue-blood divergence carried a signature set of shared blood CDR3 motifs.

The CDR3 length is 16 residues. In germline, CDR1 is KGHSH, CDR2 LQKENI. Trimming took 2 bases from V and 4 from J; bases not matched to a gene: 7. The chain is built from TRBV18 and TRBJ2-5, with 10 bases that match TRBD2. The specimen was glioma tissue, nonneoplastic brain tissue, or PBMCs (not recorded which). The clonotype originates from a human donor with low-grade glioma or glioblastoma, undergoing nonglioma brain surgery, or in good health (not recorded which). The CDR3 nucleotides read TGTGCCAGCTCACCAATTAATCTAGCGGGAGTAGAGACCCAGTACTTC. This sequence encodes CASSPINLAGVETQYF.